The rows below give T cell receptor beta chains drawn from one sample of a study of shared clonotypes between healthy human individuals. Sequencing was performed with immunoSEQ multiplex PCR; in TCRdb, only in-frame clones are kept and a portion is missing. The data show 2 million to 2.5 million clones, with 85% to 95% seen just once and 0.37% held by the top ten. Sequenced: naive CD4+ T cells from PBMCs. All receptors come from a young man in good health. Some clones in this sample may be carry-over from other donors' samples. CDR3s include the opening cysteine and the closing phenylalanine or tryptophan. Fields, in order: J gene, clone size, V gene, D gene, CDR3 DNA, CDR3 protein. A D gene is named only where the DNA matches it firmly. Size is omitted from some rows. Given values are once, few, many or a class for expanded clones.

J gene: TRBJ1-5; clone size: once; V gene: TRBV7-8; D gene: TRBD1; CDR3 DNA: TGTGCCAGCAGCTTAGGCACAGGGGGTGGTCAGCCCCAGCATTTT; CDR3 protein: CASSLGTGGGQPQHF
J gene: TRBJ1-5; clone size: .; V gene: TRBV28; D gene: .; CDR3 DNA: TGTGCCAGCAGTCGGTACCGGGTCCCAGGGAGGTTTTCAGGCTATCAGCCCCAGCATTTT; CDR3 protein: CASSRYRVPGRFSGYQPQHF
J gene: TRBJ1-4; clone size: .; V gene: TRBV5-1; D gene: .; CDR3 DNA: TGCGCCAGCAGCTTGTTGGGGTCCCCAGCAACTAATGAAAAACTGTTTTTT; CDR3 protein: CASSLLGSPATNEKLFF
J gene: TRBJ1-2; clone size: .; V gene: TRBV19; D gene: .; CDR3 DNA: TGTGCCAGTAGTATAGACGGCATCAGATATGGCTACACCTTC; CDR3 protein: CASSIDGIRYGYTF
J gene: TRBJ2-3; clone size: .; V gene: TRBV5-1; D gene: .; CDR3 DNA: TGCGCCAGCAGCCTAAGTCTGGATACGCAGTATTTT; CDR3 protein: CASSLSLDTQYF
J gene: TRBJ2-7; clone size: .; V gene: TRBV5-4; D gene: .; CDR3 DNA: TGTGCCAGCAGCTTAAGAAAGGAGGGATCCTACGAGCAGTACTTC; CDR3 protein: CASSLRKEGSYEQYF
J gene: TRBJ2-5; clone size: .; V gene: TRBV7-2; D gene: .; CDR3 DNA: TGTGCCAGCAGCTTGGTCCGAAGAGGTACCCAGTACTTC; CDR3 protein: CASSLVRRGTQYF
J gene: TRBJ1-4; clone size: once; V gene: TRBV19; D gene: .; CDR3 DNA: TGTGCCAGTAGTATCCCTGCAAGAGGGGAAAAACTGTTTTTT; CDR3 protein: CASSIPARGEKLFF
J gene: TRBJ2-2; clone size: .; V gene: TRBV2; D gene: .; CDR3 DNA: TGTGCCAGCAGGGACGGGTCCTCGATTACCGGGGAGCTGTTTTTT; CDR3 protein: CASRDGSSITGELFF
J gene: TRBJ2-5; clone size: .; V gene: TRBV5-4; D gene: .; CDR3 DNA: TGTGCCACCAGCTTGAAAGGGGGAGAGACCCAGTACTTC; CDR3 protein: CATSLKGGETQYF
J gene: TRBJ2-6; clone size: .; V gene: TRBV27; D gene: .; CDR3 DNA: TGTGCCAGCAGACCCCCGGCCGCTGGGGCCAACGTCCTGACTTTC; CDR3 protein: CASRPPAAGANVLTF